The 5 T cell receptor beta chains below were found in one sample sequenced in a study of T cells in Graves' hyperthyroidism and ophthalmopathy. Amplification targeted TCR beta CDR3 regions from RNA transcripts. When the TCR CDR3 underwent first-round RT-PCR, the HTBI primer set was used. TCRdb re-derived calls from the multiplex PCR reads in MiXCR, one entry per CDR3 protein. Here the sample spans around 180,000 distinct CDR3 sequences, 17% being singletons. Sample: blood. These receptors all stem from a woman between 50 and 59 years old with Graves' hyperthyroidism.

This clonotype was detected ten times or more. This rearrangement joins TRBV20-1 to TRBJ2-1; D gene ambiguous. The CDR3 runs to 14 residues. V lost 3 bases and J 0 bases, leaving 9 bases between the germline ends. Germline-derived CDR1 and CDR2 are DFQATT and SNEGSKA (reference sequence). The CDR3, as DNA: TGCAGTGCTAGTGACACCGGCTCCTACAATGAGCAGTTCTTC. As protein: CSASDTGSYNEQFF.

The chain employs TRBV10-2 and TRBJ1-4, with a tentative D call TRBD1 (5 bases). The CDR3 sequence is 13 residues long. Germline V gene sequence: CDR1 WSHSY, CDR2 SAAADI. The V end was cut by 8 bases, the J end by 4 bases, with 11 bases between. For the CDR3, the DNA is TGCGCCAGCTTGACGAGGGGTAATGAAAAACTGTTTTTT. Encoded protein: CASLTRGNEKLFF.

Many counts were recorded for this clonotype. This chain uses TRBV6-1 with TRBJ1-1; D call uncertain. V was pared by 8 bases and J by 2 bases, with 9 bases between. The germline V gene encodes CDR1 MNHNS and CDR2 SASEGT. There are 12 residues in the CDR3. CDR3 coding DNA: TGTGCCAGCCAGATGAGTAACACTGAAGCTTTCTTT. It is translated as CASQMSNTEAFF.

This clonotype was recorded at least ten times. The chain recombines TRBV27 with TRBJ2-2; TRBD1 might be the D (5 bases). Trimming cost V 6 bases and J 1 base, with 9 bases left between them. This CDR3 region has 14 residues. The germline V gene has CDR1 MNHEY and CDR2 SMNVEV (reference sequence). The CDR3 region is CASREQENTGELFF. CDR3 DNA sequence: TGTGCCAGCAGGGAACAGGAGAACACCGGGGAGCTGTTTTTT.

This clonotype came up many times. The V call is TRBV27, the J call TRBJ1-5; 7 positions agree with TRBD1. V shed 8 bases, J shed 3 bases, and the junction held 4 bases outside the gene matches. The CDR3 consists of 13 residues. Germline V gives CDR1 MNHEY, CDR2 SMNVEV (reference sequence). The CDR3 here is CASRDRLNQPQHF. CDR3 nucleotides: TGTGCCAGCCGGGACAGACTCAATCAGCCCCAGCATTTT.